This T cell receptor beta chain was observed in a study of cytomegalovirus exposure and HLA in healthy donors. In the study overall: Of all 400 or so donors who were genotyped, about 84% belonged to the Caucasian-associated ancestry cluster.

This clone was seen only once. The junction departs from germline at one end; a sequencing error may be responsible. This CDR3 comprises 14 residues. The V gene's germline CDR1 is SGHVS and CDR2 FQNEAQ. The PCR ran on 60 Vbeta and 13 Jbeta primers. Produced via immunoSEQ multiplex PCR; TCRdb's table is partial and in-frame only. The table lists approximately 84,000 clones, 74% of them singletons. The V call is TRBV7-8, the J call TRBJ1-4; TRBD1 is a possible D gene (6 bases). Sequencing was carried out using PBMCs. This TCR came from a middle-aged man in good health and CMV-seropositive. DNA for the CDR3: TGTGCCAGCAGCCTAGCCCAGGGGCAGGAAAAACTGTTTTTT. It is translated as CASSLAQGQEKLFF.